This T cell receptor (beta chain) is drawn from a study of human T cells and chemical hapten exposure. About the study: Small volume differences among pooled libraries mainly caused per-sample TCR yield variation.

Time point here: patch test 1, 2 weeks after DPC sensitization. Treatment here: therapeutic diphenylcyclopropenone sensitization with weekly scalp DPC. Staff drew blood before applying each patch test. This clonotype appeared many times. Antigen: not known. Per the germline V gene, CDR1 is DFQATT and CDR2 is SNEGSKA (reference sequence). The ends lost 0 bases at V and 4 bases at J; junction bases unmatched: 9. The CDR3 contains 16 residues. MiXCR was run by TCRdb on the RACE reads, yielding one entry per CDR3 protein. The table has 300,000 to 450,000 distinct CDR3 sequences, about 4.4% seen once. Notes on the study in general: Alopecia affected the donors, so their immune response may differ from healthy people's.

This sample comprised whole blood, obtained in connection with sensitization to the hapten diphenylcyclopropenone (DPC). This chain links TRBV20-1 with TRBJ2-7; 10 bases line up with TRBD2. This TCR came from a woman aged 45 to 65 with alopecia areata. Some clones in this sample may be carry-over from other donors' samples. The CDR3 loop is CSARDRAGGRRYEQYF. CDR3 DNA: TGCAGTGCTAGAGATCGAGCGGGAGGGCGTCGGTACGAGCAGTACTTC.